Sequencing of this T cell receptor (beta chain) was carried out in a study of cytomegalovirus exposure and HLA in healthy donors. Findings and limits, study-wide: The productive fraction for most TCR beta V segments was about 90% or about 30% in an earlier analysis. For TCR beta chains, V- and J-gene trimming was later linked to a missense DCLRE1C variant.

The study ran its PCR with 60 Vbeta and 13 Jbeta primers. Some clones are missing from TCRdb's copy, which holds only in-frame ones; the method was immunoSEQ multiplex PCR. Of 95,000 to 110,000 clones in the sample, approximately 78% were seen once. A word on this clone: What it recognizes is unknown.

The CDR3 contains 13 residues. J was trimmed by 8 bases and V by 9 bases; bases with no gene match: 9. CDR1 and CDR2 from the germline V gene are LNHDA and SQIVND (reference sequence). The specimen sequenced was PBMCs. The receptor was derived from a woman aged 40 to 55 in good health and CMV-seronegative. The rearrangement links TRBV19 to TRBJ1-4; 7 bases map to TRBD1. CDR3 nucleotides: TGTGCCAGCCTTGGGACAGCCAACGAAAAACTGTTTTTT. As protein: CASLGTANEKLFF.